This TCR beta chain derives from a study of cytomegalovirus exposure and HLA in healthy donors. Study-wide background: Of roughly 400 genotyped donors, more than 75% grouped in the Caucasian-associated ancestry cluster.

Germline loops: CDR1 MDHEN, CDR2 SYDVKM. This CDR3 region has 12 residues. V lost 6 bases to trimming and J lost 7 bases, with 12 bases between them. Findings of the study overall: In presence/absence analyses, roughly uniform sequencing depth across donors was assumed. Listed as cytomegalovirus-associated were over 150 TCR beta chains.

Comment on this clone: Its target is unknown.

The PCR used 60 Vbeta and 13 Jbeta primers. Authors' analysis steps: The count from a later analysis was tens of millions of unique TCR beta chains, some 9.9 million of them shared. Profiling relied on immunoSEQ multiplex PCR, and the TCRdb table lists in-frame clones only, not all of them. V and J calls and clone size follow that table, whereas D and trimming were derived from the DNA. The sample has under 95,000 clones, and its top ten clones hold under 4%. The sequence was obtained from a female donor in good health and CMV-seropositive. Sequenced sample: PBMCs. This chain joins TRBV28 and TRBJ1-1; D not resolved. DNA of the CDR3: TGTGCCAGCAGCCCCGATAGTGATGAAGCTTTCTTT. Amino acids: CASSPDSDEAFF.